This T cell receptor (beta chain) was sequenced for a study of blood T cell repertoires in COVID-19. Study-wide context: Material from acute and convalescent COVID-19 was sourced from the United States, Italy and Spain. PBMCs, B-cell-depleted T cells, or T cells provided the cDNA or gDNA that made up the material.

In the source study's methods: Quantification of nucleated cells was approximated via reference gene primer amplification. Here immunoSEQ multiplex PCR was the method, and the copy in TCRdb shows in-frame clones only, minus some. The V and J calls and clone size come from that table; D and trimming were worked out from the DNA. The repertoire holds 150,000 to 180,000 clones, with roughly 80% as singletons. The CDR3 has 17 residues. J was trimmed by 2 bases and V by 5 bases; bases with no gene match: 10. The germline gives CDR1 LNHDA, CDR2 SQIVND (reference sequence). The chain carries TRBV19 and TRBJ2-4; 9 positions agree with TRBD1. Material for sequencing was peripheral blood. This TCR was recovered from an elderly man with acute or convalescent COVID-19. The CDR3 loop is CASSLDRGVSTKNIQYF. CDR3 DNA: TGTGCCAGTAGTCTGGACAGGGGAGTCTCAACCAAAAACATTCAGTACTTC.